This T cell receptor (beta chain) was captured by sequencing in a study of blood T cell repertoires in COVID-19. Study-wide context: Two negative PCRs, clearance, or symptom resolution were required of recovered Cohort 3 donors.

CDR1 and CDR2 (germline): SGHNT, YENEEA. With V trimmed by 2 bases and J by 4 bases, 5 bases remained unmatched. The CDR3 runs 16 residues. In the source study's methods: Estimation of nucleated cell counts relied on the amplification of reference gene primers. Clones were sequenced by immunoSEQ multiplex PCR, and TCRdb holds only the in-frame ones, with some missing. V and J calls and clone size come straight from that table; D and trimming were deduced from the DNA. The sample comprises some 190,000 clones, approximately 86% of which are singletons, and approximately 23% rests with the top ten. Which cohort a participant joined came from the clinical history participants gave.

The specimen sequenced was PBMCs or T cells enriched from blood (not recorded which). This receptor was identified in a woman aged 40 to 50 in a cohort exposed to, infected with or recovered from COVID-19 (not recorded which). The chain has TRBV11-3 and TRBJ2-1; 10 bases match TRBD2. CDR3 protein: CASSLPLAGVYNEQFF. The CDR3 DNA reads as TGTGCCAGCAGCTTACCCCTAGCGGGAGTATACAATGAGCAGTTCTTC.